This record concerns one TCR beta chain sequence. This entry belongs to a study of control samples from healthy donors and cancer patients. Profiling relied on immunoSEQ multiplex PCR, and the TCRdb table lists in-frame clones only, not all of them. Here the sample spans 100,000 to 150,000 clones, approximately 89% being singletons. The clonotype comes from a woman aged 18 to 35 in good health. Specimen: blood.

This chain's CDR3 is CASSEVRGPPGETQYF. As DNA, the CDR3 is TGTGCCAGCAGTGAAGTTCGGGGCCCGCCAGGAGAGACCCAGTACTTC. The chain carries TRBV6-1 and TRBJ2-5, with D possibly called TRBD1 or TRBD2 (5 bases each). Trimming pared 1 base from V and 4 bases from J, leaving 16 bases between. This CDR3 is built from 16 residues. In germline, CDR1 is MNHNS, CDR2 SASEGT.